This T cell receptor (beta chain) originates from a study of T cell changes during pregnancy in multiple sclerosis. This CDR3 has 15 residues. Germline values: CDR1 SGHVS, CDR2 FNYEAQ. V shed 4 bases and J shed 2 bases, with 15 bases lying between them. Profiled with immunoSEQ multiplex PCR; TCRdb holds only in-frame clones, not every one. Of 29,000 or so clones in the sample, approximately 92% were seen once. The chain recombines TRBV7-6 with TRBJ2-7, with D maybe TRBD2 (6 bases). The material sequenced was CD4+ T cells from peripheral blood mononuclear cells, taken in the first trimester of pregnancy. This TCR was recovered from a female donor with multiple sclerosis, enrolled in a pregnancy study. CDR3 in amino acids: CASSSQGGVTYEQYF. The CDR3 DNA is TGTGCCAGCAGCTCCCAGGGAGGCGTGACCTACGAGCAGTACTTC.